This passage covers 28 T cell receptor beta chains from one sample sequenced in a study of technical replicates of blood from a handful of donors. Assay used: immunoSEQ multiplex PCR; TCRdb lists only in-frame clones, some missing. The profile covers tens of thousands of clones, with 81% appearing a single time and nearly 4% taken by the ten largest. Sequenced input: PBMCs. The receptors were sampled from a human donor in good health. Some clones in this sample may be carry-over from other donors' samples.

The chain uses TRBV7-2 and TRBJ2-3; 11 positions match TRBD2. With 5 bases clipped from V and 4 bases from J, the junction kept 11 bases outside the gene matches. The CDR3 covers 17 residues. The germline gives CDR1 SGHTA, CDR2 FQGNSA. The CDR3 loop is CASSPRWGSGRADTQYF. The CDR3 nucleotides are TGTGCCAGCAGCCCAAGATGGGGTAGCGGGAGGGCAGATACGCAGTATTTT.

This rearrangement joins TRBV7-2 to TRBJ1-2, with D perhaps TRBD1 (6 bases). V was pared by 1 base and J by 8 bases, with 11 bases between. The CDR3 sequence is 13 residues long. Germline V CDR1 and CDR2: SGHTA, FQGNSA. CDR3 sequence (DNA): TGTGCCAGCAGCTTAGGACAGGTTGGCGGCTACACCTTC. As protein: CASSLGQVGGYTF.

The chain employs TRBV9 and TRBJ2-7; 8 bases map to TRBD2. This CDR3 has 14 amino acids. V shed 0 bases and J 4 bases; nucleotides not matched to a gene: 3. Germline CDR1 is SGDLS and CDR2 is YYNGEE. CDR3 region: CASSVDPSGYEQYF. The CDR3 coding sequence is TGTGCCAGCAGCGTAGACCCTAGCGGGTACGAGCAGTACTTC.

The chain has TRBV23-1 and TRBJ2-6; D might be TRBD1 (5 bases). TRBV23-1 belongs to the ORF category, with a function that is uncertain. V was pared by 0 bases and J by 3 bases, with 15 bases between. There are 18 residues in the CDR3. In DNA form, the CDR3 reads TGCGCCAGCAGTCAATCGAAGGGGTCTAACAGTGGGGCCAACGTCCTGACTTTC. Its protein product is CASSQSKGSNSGANVLTF.

The chain combines TRBV6-4 with TRBJ2-3, with a weak D call TRBD2 (6 bases). The CDR3 has 15 residues. Germline V gene sequence: CDR1 MRHNA, CDR2 SNTAGT. Trimming shortened V by 4 bases and J by 3 bases, and 14 bases separated the two germline ends. The CDR3 region has the DNA TGTGCCAGCAGTGTCGGGGCGGGAAGTACAGATACGCAGTATTTT. Its translation is CASSVGAGSTDTQYF.

The sample holds one count of this clone. This chain connects TRBV27 to TRBJ2-7; 7 bases align to TRBD1. The V gene end was trimmed by 3 bases and the J gene end by 2 bases; junction bases not matched to a gene: 1. The germline V gene encodes CDR1 MNHEY and CDR2 SMNVEV (reference sequence). This CDR3 spans 13 amino acids. The CDR3 is CASSFDRAYEQYF. The CDR3 bases are TGTGCCAGCAGTTTTGACAGGGCCTACGAGCAGTACTTC.

The rearrangement links TRBV19 to TRBJ2-5, with 12 bases lining up with TRBD2. The CDR3 totals 16 residues. Looked up from germline, CDR1 is LNHDA and CDR2 is SQIVND (reference sequence). V was clipped by 3 bases and J by 2 bases; unmatched bases: 4. The CDR3: CASSIGLAGGQETQYF. The CDR3 coding sequence is TGTGCCAGTAGTATTGGGCTAGCGGGAGGGCAAGAGACCCAGTACTTC.

V is TRBV5-4 and J is TRBJ2-5; TRBD2 matches at 13 bases. CDR1 is SGHNT, CDR2 YYREEE, per germline (reference sequence). The CDR3 sequence is 15 residues long. V lost 5 bases to trimming and J lost 4 bases; unmatched junction nucleotides: 5. In DNA form, the CDR3 reads TGTGCCAGCAGGGGGGGACTAGCGGGACTAGAGACCCAGTACTTC. The encoded protein is CASRGGLAGLETQYF.

The chain couples TRBV5-6 to TRBJ2-5; 14 bases line up with TRBD2. The J call may be faulty, since TRBJ2-7 better matches the DNA end. This CDR3 contains 15 residues. Germline V lookup: CDR1 SGHDT, CDR2 YYEEEE. Here the CDR3 reads CASSKGLAGEDEQYF. The CDR3, as DNA: TGTGCCAGCAGCAAGGGACTAGCGGGAGAAGACGAGCAGTACTTC.

This rearrangement joins TRBV4-3 to TRBJ2-1; D is undetermined. CDR1 LGHNA and CDR2 YSLEER come from the germline V gene. V lost 0 bases and J 0 bases, leaving 6 bases between the germline ends. The CDR3 is 15 amino acids. The CDR3 sequence: CASSQDSVSYNEQFF. The DNA for the CDR3 is TGCGCCAGCAGCCAAGATTCGGTCTCCTACAATGAGCAGTTCTTC.

The chain is built from TRBV5-1 and TRBJ2-1; 10 bases are a match to TRBD2. J lost 7 bases, V lost 4 bases, and 2 bases had no gene match. The CDR3 contains 13 residues. Germline V gene sequence: CDR1 SGHRS, CDR2 YFSETQ. CDR3 coding DNA: TGCGCCAGCAGCACTAGCGGGACTAATGAGCAGTTCTTC. Translation: CASSTSGTNEQFF.

The chain carries TRBV4-1 and TRBJ2-7; 7 bases fit TRBD1. There are 12 residues in the CDR3. CDR1 is MGHRA and CDR2 is YSYEKL in the germline V gene. Trimming removed 6 bases from V and 7 bases from J; junction bases left unmatched: 6. The CDR3 protein is CASSLQGREQYF. The CDR3 DNA reads TGCGCCAGCAGTCTACAGGGGCGGGAGCAGTACTTC.

The chain joins TRBV4-3 to TRBJ2-5, with 15 bases lining up with TRBD2. The V and J ends lost 1 base and 7 bases, in that order; junction bases with no gene match: 4. Germline lookup yields CDR1 LGHNA and CDR2 YSLEER. There are 16 residues in the CDR3. CDR3 in DNA: TGCGCCAGCAGCCAAGGGACTAGCGGGGGGGCTGGGACCCAGTACTTC. Translated, it gives CASSQGTSGGAGTQYF.

Notes on this clone: Mismatch with germline at one junction end may stem from a read error. The J gene is TRBJ2-7, the V gene TRBV5-1; 7 bases line up with TRBD1. CDR3 length: 15 residues. Germline V gene sequence: CDR1 SGHRS, CDR2 YFSETQ. The CDR3 sequence is CASSNSGTESYKQYF. In DNA, the CDR3 is TGCGCCAGCAGCAATTCCGGGACAGAATCCTACAAGCAGTACTTC.

V usage is TRBV5-4 and J usage is TRBJ2-6, with D maybe TRBD1 (5 bases). Looked up from germline, CDR1 is SGHNT and CDR2 is YYREEE (reference sequence). The CDR3 is 17 residues long. V shed 6 bases and J shed 0 bases, with 16 bases lying between them. The CDR3 DNA reads as TGTGCCAGCATCCTTATGGGGCGAACCTCTGGGGCCAACGTCCTGACTTTC. The encoded protein is CASILMGRTSGANVLTF.

The genes are TRBV27 and TRBJ2-2; 9 positions match TRBD1. V dropped 5 bases and J dropped 6; count of bases not matched to a gene: 10. CDR3 length: 16 residues. Germline assignment: CDR1 MNHEY and CDR2 SMNVEV (reference sequence). CDR3 in amino acids: CASSTRTGVWPGELFF. DNA of the CDR3: TGTGCCAGCAGTACTAGGACAGGGGTATGGCCCGGGGAGCTGTTTTTT.

The CDR3 DNA sequence: TGTGCCAGTAGAAATGGGGCGTCGAAGAACACTGAAGCTTTCTTT. As protein: CASRNGASKNTEAFF. This chain uses TRBV19 with TRBJ1-1, with a possible D match to TRBD1 (5 bases). Per the germline V gene, CDR1 is LNHDA and CDR2 is SQIVND (reference sequence). This CDR3 is built from 15 residues. Trimming removed 6 bases from V and 1 base from J, with 15 bases in between.

This clone was seen more than once but under ten times. Here the CDR3 DNA reads TGTGCCAGCAGCTTACGGGGAGACACTGAAGCTTTCTTT. This sequence encodes CASSLRGDTEAFF. The rearrangement joins TRBV11-3 to TRBJ1-1; no firm D call. This CDR3 is 13 amino acids long. Germline V gene sequence: CDR1 SGHNT, CDR2 YENEEA. V was clipped by 2 bases and J by 3 bases, with 7 bases between them.

V and J are TRBV27 and TRBJ2-3; 14 bases agree with TRBD2. The CDR3 runs 20 residues. With V trimmed by 2 bases and J by 5 bases, 15 bases remained unmatched. CDR1 MNHEY and CDR2 SMNVEV come from the germline V gene (reference sequence). The CDR3 bases are TGTGCCAGCAGTTTAGGGTTGGGACTAGCGGGAGCAAATGGGAAAGATACGCAGTATTTT. Its translation: CASSLGLGLAGANGKDTQYF.

The rearrangement links TRBV6-6 to TRBJ1-1, with 8 bases lining up with TRBD1. Germline V gene lookup returns CDR1 MNHNY and CDR2 SVGAGI (reference sequence). Trimming removed 7 bases from V and 0 bases from J; junction bases left unmatched: 4. This CDR3 comprises 14 residues. The CDR3 here is CASTRQGLNTEAFF. In nucleotides, the CDR3 is TGTGCCAGCACGCGACAGGGGTTGAACACTGAAGCTTTCTTT.

This sequence joins TRBV20-1 and TRBJ2-1, with a possible D match to TRBD2 (6 bases). Trimming took 6 bases from V and 10 from J, leaving 13 bases between them. The germline V gene encodes CDR1 DFQATT and CDR2 SNEGSKA (reference sequence). The CDR3 is 11 residues long. This chain's CDR3 is CSASPGREQFF. In DNA, the CDR3 is TGCAGTGCCAGTCCAGGGAGGGAGCAGTTCTTC.

CDR3 nucleotide sequence: TGTGCCAGCAGCGCCGCGGGGGAGGGACCCTATGGCTACACCTTC. Translation gives CASSAAGEGPYGYTF. The rearrangement uses TRBV27 and TRBJ1-2, with D perhaps TRBD1 (5 bases). The CDR3 is 15 residues long. V lost 6 bases to trimming and J lost 4 bases, with 18 bases between them. CDR1 and CDR2 from the germline V gene are MNHEY and SMNVEV (reference sequence).

The chain carries TRBV14 and TRBJ2-1; D may be TRBD2 (6 bases). Germline values: CDR1 SGHDN, CDR2 FVKESK. V shed 4 bases and J shed 7 bases, with 14 bases lying between them. The CDR3 sequence is 14 residues long. The DNA for the CDR3 is TGTGCCAGCAGCCTCATCGGAGGGGCAAATGAGCAGTTCTTC. It encodes CASSLIGGANEQFF.

CDR3 amino acids: CASTLAGVANTGELFF. For the CDR3, the DNA is TGTGCCAGCACTCTAGCGGGAGTCGCGAACACCGGGGAGCTGTTTTTT. The V gene is TRBV14, the J gene TRBJ2-2; 10 nucleotides line up with TRBD2. With V trimmed by 7 bases and J by 0 bases, 5 bases remained unmatched. The CDR3 has 16 residues. Germline CDR1 is SGHDN and CDR2 is FVKESK.

This chain uses TRBV11-3 with TRBJ2-1; 12 bases agree with TRBD2. Germline loops: CDR1 SGHNT, CDR2 YENEEA. This CDR3 is 14 amino acids long. V lost 6 bases to trimming and J lost 8 bases; unmatched junction nucleotides: 5. The CDR3 loop is CASRQTSGSYEQFF. The DNA of the CDR3 is TGTGCCAGCAGGCAGACTAGCGGGAGCTATGAGCAGTTCTTC. The full variable domain, rest sourced from reference TRBV11-3 and TRBJ2-1, is EAGVVQSPRYKIIEKKQPVAFWCNPISGHNTLYWYLQNLGQGPELLIRYENEEAVDDSQLPKDRFSAERLKGVDSTLKIQPAELGDSAVYLCASRQTSGSYEQFFGPGTRLTVL.

The chain combines TRBV4-2 with TRBJ1-2, with D perhaps TRBD1 (6 bases). The CDR3 is made up of 13 amino acids. CDR1 is LGHNA, CDR2 YNFKEQ, per germline. Trimming removed 3 bases at V and 10 bases at J, with 15 bases between. The CDR3 bases are TGTGCCAGCAGCCAGTTCGGACAGCCGATCTACACCTTC. This codes for CASSQFGQPIYTF.

This chain links TRBV4-3 with TRBJ2-2, with D maybe TRBD1 (5 bases). This CDR3 has 16 amino acids. Germline V CDR1 and CDR2: LGHNA, YSLEER. Trimming pared 3 bases from V and 2 bases from J, leaving 13 bases between. The CDR3 sequence: CASSHIPGPNTGELFF. DNA of the CDR3: TGCGCCAGCAGCCATATACCAGGGCCAAACACCGGGGAGCTGTTTTTT.

This rearrangement joins TRBV6-1 to TRBJ1-5; D is perhaps TRBD1 (6 bases). The CDR3 has 14 residues. Germline assignment: CDR1 MNHNS and CDR2 SASEGT. With 4 bases removed from V and 2 bases from J, the gap between germline ends came to 9 bases. The CDR3 DNA is TGTGCCAGCAGTGGGTCAGGGGGCAATCAGCCCCAGCATTTT. This translates into CASSGSGGNQPQHF.